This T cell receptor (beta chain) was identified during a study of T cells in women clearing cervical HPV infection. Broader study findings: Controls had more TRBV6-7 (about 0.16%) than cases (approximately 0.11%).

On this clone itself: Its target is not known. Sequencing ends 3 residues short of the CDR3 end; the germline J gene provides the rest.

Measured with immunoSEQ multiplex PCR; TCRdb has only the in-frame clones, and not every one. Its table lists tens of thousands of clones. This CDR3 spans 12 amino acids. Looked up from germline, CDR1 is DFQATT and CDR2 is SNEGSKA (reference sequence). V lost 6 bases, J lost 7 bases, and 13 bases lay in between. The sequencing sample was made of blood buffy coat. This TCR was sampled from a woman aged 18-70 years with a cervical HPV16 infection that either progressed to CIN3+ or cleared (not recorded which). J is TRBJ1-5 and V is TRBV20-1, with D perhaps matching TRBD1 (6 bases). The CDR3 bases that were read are TGCAGTGCACGGACAGCCGACCAGCCC. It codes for CSARTADQP. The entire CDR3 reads CSARTADQPQHF.